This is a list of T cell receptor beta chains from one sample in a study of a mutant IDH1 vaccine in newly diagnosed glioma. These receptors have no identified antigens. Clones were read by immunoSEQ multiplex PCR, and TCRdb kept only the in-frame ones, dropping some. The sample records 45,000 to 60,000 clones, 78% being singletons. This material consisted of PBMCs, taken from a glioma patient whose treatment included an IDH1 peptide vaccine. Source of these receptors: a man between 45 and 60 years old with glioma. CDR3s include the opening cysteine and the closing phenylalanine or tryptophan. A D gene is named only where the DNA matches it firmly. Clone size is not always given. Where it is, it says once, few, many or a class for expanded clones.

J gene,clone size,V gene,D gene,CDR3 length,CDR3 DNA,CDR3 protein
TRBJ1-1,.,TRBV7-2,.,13,TGTGCCAGCCGAGGGGTCATGAACACTGAAGCTTTCTTT,CASRGVMNTEAFF
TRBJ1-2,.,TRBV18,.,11,TGTGCCAGCTCTCCTAACTATGGCTATACCTTC,CASSPNYGYTF
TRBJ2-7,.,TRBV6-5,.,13,TGTGCCAGCAGTCCTCGGGGATCCTACGAGCAGTACTTC,CASSPRGSYEQYF
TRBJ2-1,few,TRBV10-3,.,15,TGTGCCATCAGTTCCCGCCGGGGTGAAGGCAATGAGCAGTTCTTC,CAISSRRGEGNEQFF
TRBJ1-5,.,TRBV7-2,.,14,TGTGCCAGCAGCCCGGACGGTATCAATCAGCCCCAGCATTTT,CASSPDGINQPQHF
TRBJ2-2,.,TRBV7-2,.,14,TGTGCCAGCAGCTTCGGTTCCCACACCGGGGAGCTGTTTTTT,CASSFGSHTGELFF
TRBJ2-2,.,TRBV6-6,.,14,TGTGCCACCCCGATGACAGGGAACACCGGGGAGCTGTTTTTT,CATPMTGNTGELFF
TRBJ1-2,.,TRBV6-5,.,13,TGTGCCAGCAGTTACGGCGCTCTAGGAGGCTACACCTTC,CASSYGALGGYTF
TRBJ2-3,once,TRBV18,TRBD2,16,TGTGCCAGCTCACCACCGACTAGCGGGGGCACAGATACGCAGTATTTT,CASSPPTSGGTDTQYF
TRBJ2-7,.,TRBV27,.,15,TGTGCCAGCAGTTTAGGGTCCCCAGGGCCCTACGAGCAGTACTTC,CASSLGSPGPYEQYF
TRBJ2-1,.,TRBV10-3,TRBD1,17,TGTGCCATCAGTCTCTCGGACAGGGGGCCTCCATTGGATGAGCAGTTCTTC,CAISLSDRGPPLDEQFF
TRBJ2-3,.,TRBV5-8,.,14,TGTGCCAGCAGCCCTGGACCGACCACAGATACGCAGTATTTT,CASSPGPTTDTQYF
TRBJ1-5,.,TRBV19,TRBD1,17,TGTGCCAGTAGTATAGTGGGGACAGGGGTTAGCAATCAGCCCCAGCATTTT,CASSIVGTGVSNQPQHF
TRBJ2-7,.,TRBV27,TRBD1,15,TGTGCCAGCAGTTTATTAAGGGACAGCACCTACGAGCAGTACTTC,CASSLLRDSTYEQYF
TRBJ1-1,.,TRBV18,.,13,TGTGCCAGCTCTGCCCAACAGGGAACTGAAGCTTTCTTT,CASSAQQGTEAFF
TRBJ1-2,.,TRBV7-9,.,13,TGTGCCAGCAGCCCTCAGGGAGGCTATGGCTACACCTTC,CASSPQGGYGYTF
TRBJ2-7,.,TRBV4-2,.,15,TGTGCCAGCAGCCAAGATTTAACAGCGCCCTACGAGCAGTACTTC,CASSQDLTAPYEQYF
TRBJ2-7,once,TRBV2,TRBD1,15,TGTGCCAGCAGAGAAGGACAGGGGGTTGCCTACGAGCAGTACTTC,CASREGQGVAYEQYF
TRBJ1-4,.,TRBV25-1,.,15,TGTGCCAGCAGTGAAGACAGGAGAACTAATGAAAAACTGTTTTTT,CASSEDRRTNEKLFF
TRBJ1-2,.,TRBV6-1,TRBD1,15,TGTGCCAGCACTCCTTGGGAGGGACAGGGGGCGGAATACACCTTC,CASTPWEGQGAEYTF
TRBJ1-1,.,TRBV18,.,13,TGTGCCAGCTCGGATCAAGCGAACACTGAAGCTTTCTTT,CASSDQANTEAFF
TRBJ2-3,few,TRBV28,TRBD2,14,TGTGCCAGCACGGAGCGGGGGGGCACAGATACGCAGTATTTT,CASTERGGTDTQYF
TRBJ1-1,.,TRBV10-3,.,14,TGTGCCATCAGTCGGGACACCGGGGGGACTGAAGCTTTCTTT,CAISRDTGGTEAFF
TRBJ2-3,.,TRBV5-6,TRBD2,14,TGTGCCAGCAGCGGGGGGGAGAGCACAGATACGCAGTATTTT,CASSGGESTDTQYF
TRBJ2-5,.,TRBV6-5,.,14,TGTGCCAGCAGTTTCGAATGGAATCAAGAGACCCAGTACTTC,CASSFEWNQETQYF
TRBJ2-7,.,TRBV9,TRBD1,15,TGTGCCAGCAGCGTAGGAGGGGGCACCGGATACGAGCAGTACTTC,CASSVGGGTGYEQYF
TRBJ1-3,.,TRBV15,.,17,TGTGCCACCAGCAGAGACGCAGGGATGAGCTCTGGAAACACCATATATTTT,CATSRDAGMSSGNTIYF
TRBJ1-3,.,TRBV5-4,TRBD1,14,TGTGCCAGCAGCATGACAGGGGTCGGAAACACCATATATTTT,CASSMTGVGNTIYF
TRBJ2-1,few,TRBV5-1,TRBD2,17,TGCGCCAGCAGCTTGTACCGACTAGCGGGGGAGGTGAATGAGCAGTTCTTC,CASSLYRLAGEVNEQFF
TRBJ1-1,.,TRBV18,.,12,TGTGCCAGCTCACAGGGGACCACTGAAGCTTTCTTT,CASSQGTTEAFF
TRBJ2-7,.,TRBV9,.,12,TGTGCCAGCAGCGTGGACGGCGTTGAGCAGTACTTC,CASSVDGVEQYF
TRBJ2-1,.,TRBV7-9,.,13,TGTGCCAGCAGCCCCCAAGCGACCAATGAGCAGTTCTTC,CASSPQATNEQFF
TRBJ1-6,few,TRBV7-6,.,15,TGTGCCAGCAGCTCGGGGAAGGGCGATAATTCACCCCTCCACTTT,CASSSGKGDNSPLHF
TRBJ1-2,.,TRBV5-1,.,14,TGCGCCAGCAGCCGTCGACGGCCCGGAGACGGCTACACCTTC,CASSRRRPGDGYTF
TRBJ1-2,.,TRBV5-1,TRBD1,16,TGCGCCAGCAGCTTGGCCTACGGACAGGGGCCGCGGGGCTACACCTTC,CASSLAYGQGPRGYTF
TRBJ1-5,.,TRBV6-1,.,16,TGTGCCAGCAGTGGAAGAGAGAGTTCTAGAAGTCAGCCCCAGCATTTT,CASSGRESSRSQPQHF
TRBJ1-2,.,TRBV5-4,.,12,TGTGCCAGCAGCCAGAGGACGGATGGCTACACCTTC,CASSQRTDGYTF
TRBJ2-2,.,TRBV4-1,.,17,TGCGCCAGCAGCCAAGATCTCGGCGGGGGCAACACCGGGGAGCTGTTTTTT,CASSQDLGGGNTGELFF
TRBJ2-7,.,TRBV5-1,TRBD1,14,TGCGCCAGCACCCTCCCCGGGACAGGGGGGCAGCAGTACTTC,CASTLPGTGGQQYF
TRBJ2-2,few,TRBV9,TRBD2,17,TGTGCCAGCAGCGTAGTTGGAGCGGGGGGGCCGGGCGGGGAGCTGTTTTTT,CASSVVGAGGPGGELFF
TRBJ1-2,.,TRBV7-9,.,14,TGTGCCAGCAGCGAAAGTGGGGGCAGCTATGGCTACACCTTC,CASSESGGSYGYTF
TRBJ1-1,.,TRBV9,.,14,TGTGCCAGCAGCGCCCGACAGGAGAACACTGAAGCTTTCTTT,CASSARQENTEAFF
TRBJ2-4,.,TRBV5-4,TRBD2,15,TGTGCCAGCAGCTTGGTCGGGAGGGAGGGTAACATTCAGTACTTC,CASSLVGREGNIQYF
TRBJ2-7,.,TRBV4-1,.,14,TGCGCCAGCAGCCTCACGGGACGGTCCTACGAGCAGTACTTC,CASSLTGRSYEQYF
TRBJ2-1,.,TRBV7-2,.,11,TGTGCCGGGAGGCAGAACAATGAGCAGTTCTTC,CAGRQNNEQFF
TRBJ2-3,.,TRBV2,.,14,TGTGCCAGCAGTGAACAGGACTACACAGATACGCAGTATTTT,CASSEQDYTDTQYF
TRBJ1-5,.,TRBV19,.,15,TGTGCCACCACCTTTGACCGGGATAGCAATCAGCCCCAGCATTTT,CATTFDRDSNQPQHF
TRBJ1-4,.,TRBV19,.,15,TGTGCCAGTAAAATCGACGGGTCAACTAATGAAAAACTGTTTTTT,CASKIDGSTNEKLFF
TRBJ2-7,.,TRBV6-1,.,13,TGTGCCAGCCAAGACTCGCAAGGCTACGAGCAGTACTTC,CASQDSQGYEQYF
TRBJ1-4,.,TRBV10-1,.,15,TGCGCCAGCAGGCTCCGACAGGCCCTTAATGAAAAACTGTTTTTT,CASRLRQALNEKLFF
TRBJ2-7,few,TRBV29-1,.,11,TGCAGCGTTGACGTGGGGTTCGAGCAGTACTTC,CSVDVGFEQYF
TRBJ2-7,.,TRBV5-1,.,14,TGCGCCAGCAGCTTAGGGCAGGATGGCCACGAGCAGTACTTC,CASSLGQDGHEQYF
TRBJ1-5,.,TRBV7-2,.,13,TGTGCCAGCAGCCCTGTAGGGGGACAGCCCCAGCATTTT,CASSPVGGQPQHF
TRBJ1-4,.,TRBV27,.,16,TGTGCCAGCAGTACGACCCGGGGGGCCGCTAATGAAAAACTGTTTTTT,CASSTTRGAANEKLFF
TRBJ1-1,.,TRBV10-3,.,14,TGTGCCATCAGTGAGTCGGCGATAACGACTGAAGCTTTCTTT,CAISESAITTEAFF
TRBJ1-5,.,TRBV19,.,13,TGTGCCAGTAGCCCAGGTTCTCTTCAGCCCCAGCATTTT,CASSPGSLQPQHF
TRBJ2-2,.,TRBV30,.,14,TGTGCCTGGAGTGCCGGTCGTGCTCCTGGGGAGCTGTTTTTT,CAWSAGRAPGELFF
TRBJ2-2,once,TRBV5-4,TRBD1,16,TGTGCCAGCAGCACGAAGACAGGGGATAACACCGGGGAGCTGTTTTTT,CASSTKTGDNTGELFF
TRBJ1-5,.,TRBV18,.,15,TGTGCCAGCTCACCGCGGGACGGTCTCAATCAGCCCCAGCATTTT,CASSPRDGLNQPQHF
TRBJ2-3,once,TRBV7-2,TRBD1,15,TGTGCCAGCAGTAAAGACAGGGGGTTATCGGATACGCAGTATTTT,CASSKDRGLSDTQYF